The T cell receptor (beta chain) described here comes from a study of cytomegalovirus exposure and HLA in healthy donors. The overall study: Researchers found that roughly 77% of just under 400 genotyped donors fell within the Caucasian-associated ancestry cluster.

Germline V gives CDR1 KGHSH, CDR2 LQKENI. CDR3 length: 13 residues. With respect to this clone: Its antigen is as yet unknown. At one of its ends the junction is not consistent with the germline gene, which may arise from a read error.

Study-wide results and caveats: Per published accounts, TCR beta sequences correctly predicted the HLA-A and HLA-B alleles of most subjects.

Both 60 Vbeta primers and 13 Jbeta primers went into the PCR. Assay: immunoSEQ multiplex PCR; the TCRdb copy retains only in-frame clones and omits some. The listing records 75,000 to 95,000 clones. This receptor was taken from a woman between 55 and 75 years old in good health and CMV-seronegative. The chain has TRBV18 and TRBJ2-1, with D tentatively TRBD1 (6 bases). The sequenced sample consisted of PBMCs. CDR3 DNA sequence: TGTGCCAGCTCAACACCGGTGGGGGCTGAGCAGTTCTTC. Translation: CASSTPVGAEQFF.